This is a list of T cell receptor beta chains from one sample in a study of Ad26.COV2.S vaccination and SARS-CoV-2 variants. Clones were sequenced by immunoSEQ multiplex PCR, and TCRdb holds only the in-frame ones, with some missing. The table lists about 350,000 clones, roughly 91% of them singletons. Here the sequenced sample was peripheral blood, taken in a trial of Ad26.COV2.S vaccine versus placebo. The receptors here all came from a person between 18 and 65 years old who received the Ad26.COV2.S COVID-19 vaccine or a placebo. Both conserved end residues are part of each CDR3. Fields, in order: D gene, J gene, clone size, V gene, CDR3 DNA, CDR3 protein. A D gene is named only where the DNA matches it firmly. Some rows have no size entry. The others give once, few or many, or a class for an expanded clone.

D gene: TRBD1
J gene: TRBJ1-5
clone size: -
V gene: TRBV29-1
CDR3 DNA: TGCAGTGGGCCGACAGGGAGCAATCAGCCCCAGCATTTT
CDR3 protein: CSGPTGSNQPQHF

D gene: -
J gene: TRBJ1-2
clone size: -
V gene: TRBV4-2
CDR3 DNA: TGTGCCAGCAGCCCCGGGGGGGGCAGGAACTATGGCTACACCTTC
CDR3 protein: CASSPGGGRNYGYTF

D gene: -
J gene: TRBJ2-7
clone size: -
V gene: TRBV9
CDR3 DNA: TGTGCCAGCGGAAGCTCCTACGAGCAGTACTTC
CDR3 protein: CASGSSYEQYF

D gene: TRBD1
J gene: TRBJ2-1
clone size: -
V gene: TRBV6-5
CDR3 DNA: TGTGCCAGCAGTTTGGACAGGGATTCGTACAATGAGCAGTTCTTC
CDR3 protein: CASSLDRDSYNEQFF

D gene: TRBD2
J gene: TRBJ2-1
clone size: -
V gene: TRBV7-2
CDR3 DNA: TGTGCCAGCAGCGGGGGGGACTCTTACAATGAGCAGTTCTTC
CDR3 protein: CASSGGDSYNEQFF

D gene: TRBD1
J gene: TRBJ2-3
clone size: -
V gene: TRBV19
CDR3 DNA: TGTGCCAGTAGTAACCCCCCGGGACAGGGGGCAGATACGCAGTATTTT
CDR3 protein: CASSNPPGQGADTQYF

D gene: TRBD1
J gene: TRBJ2-7
clone size: -
V gene: TRBV5-4
CDR3 DNA: TGTGCCAGCAGCCCAAACATTGGGGACAGCTACGAGCAGTACTTC
CDR3 protein: CASSPNIGDSYEQYF

D gene: TRBD1
J gene: TRBJ2-7
clone size: -
V gene: TRBV5-1
CDR3 DNA: TGCGCCAGCAGCCGAGAGGGACAGACCTACGAGCAGTACTTC
CDR3 protein: CASSREGQTYEQYF

D gene: -
J gene: TRBJ1-2
clone size: few
V gene: TRBV7-9
CDR3 DNA: TGTGCCACCCGTCTGCTCAGGGGCACCTTC
CDR3 protein: CATRLLRGTF

D gene: -
J gene: TRBJ1-1
clone size: -
V gene: TRBV6-5
CDR3 DNA: TGTGCCAGCAGTAGCCGGGACACCCGGGACACTGAAGCTTTCTTT
CDR3 protein: CASSSRDTRDTEAFF